Following are 3 T cell receptor beta chains from one sample sequenced in a study of radiation and T cells in renal cell carcinoma. The time point: baseline pretreatment blood. Treatment reported: 15 Gy SBRT to primary tumor, nephrectomy 4 weeks later. Clones were sequenced by immunoSEQ multiplex PCR, and TCRdb holds only the in-frame ones, with some missing. This table holds around 46,000 clones, 65% to 90% found once. Sequenced here: blood, sampled from a patient whose treatment included radiotherapy and nephrectomy. These receptors all stem from a woman in her sixties or seventies with renal cell carcinoma.

The rearrangement joins TRBV5-1 to TRBJ2-3; 13 bases align to TRBD2. The CDR3 is 16 amino acids. Germline trimming cut 4 bases from V and 3 bases from J; bases unmatched to any gene: 5. Germline CDR1 reads SGHRS; CDR2 reads YFSETQ. The CDR3 nucleotides are TGCGCCAGCAGCCGAACTAGCGGGGGGGCTACAGATACGCAGTATTTT. Protein: CASSRTSGGATDTQYF. Together with reference TRBV5-1 and TRBJ2-3, the CDR3 gives the full variable domain: KAGVTQTPRYLIKTRGQQVTLSCSPISGHRSVSWYQQTPGQGLQFLFEYFSETQRNKGNFPGRFSGRQFSNSRSEMNVSTLELGDSALYLCASSRTSGGATDTQYFGPGTRLTVL.

This rearrangement joins TRBV5-1 to TRBJ2-7, with D tentatively TRBD2 (5 bases). CDR1 SGHRS and CDR2 YFSETQ come from the germline V gene. The CDR3 covers 14 residues. V lost 5 bases to trimming and J lost 5 bases, with 17 bases between them. The CDR3, as DNA: TGCGCCAGCAGTTCCTCGGCAGGAGCGGACGAGCAGTACTTC. This codes for CASSSSAGADEQYF. Combining the CDR3 with reference TRBV5-1 and TRBJ2-7 gives the whole variable domain KAGVTQTPRYLIKTRGQQVTLSCSPISGHRSVSWYQQTPGQGLQFLFEYFSETQRNKGNFPGRFSGRQFSNSRSEMNVSTLELGDSALYLCASSSSAGADEQYFGPGTRLTVT.

V usage is TRBV19 and J usage is TRBJ1-2; D gene uncertain. Germline lookup yields CDR1 LNHDA and CDR2 SQIVND (reference sequence). Trimming left V 5 bases short and J 4 bases short, with 14 bases between. The CDR3 runs 14 residues. The CDR3 is CASSPEDGVYGYTF. Here the CDR3 DNA reads TGTGCCAGTAGTCCCGAAGACGGAGTCTATGGCTACACCTTC.